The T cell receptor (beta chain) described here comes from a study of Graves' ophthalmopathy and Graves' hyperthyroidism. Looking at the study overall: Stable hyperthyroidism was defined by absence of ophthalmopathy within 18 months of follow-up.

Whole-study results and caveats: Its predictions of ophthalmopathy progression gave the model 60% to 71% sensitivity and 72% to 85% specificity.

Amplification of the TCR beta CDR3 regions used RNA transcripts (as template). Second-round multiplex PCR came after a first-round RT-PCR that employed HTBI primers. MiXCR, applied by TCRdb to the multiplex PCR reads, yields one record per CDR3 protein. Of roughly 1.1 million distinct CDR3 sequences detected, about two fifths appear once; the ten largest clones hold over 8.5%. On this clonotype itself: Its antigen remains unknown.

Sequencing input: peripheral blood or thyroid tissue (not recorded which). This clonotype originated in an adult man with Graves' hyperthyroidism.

The DNA for the CDR3 is TGCAGTGCTAGAGATATTAGGGATTCCTACGAGCAGTACTTC. Translating it yields CSARDIRDSYEQYF. This rearrangement joins TRBV20-1 to TRBJ2-7; D remains unclear. This CDR3 comprises 14 residues. CDR1 is DFQATT, CDR2 SNEGSKA, per germline (reference sequence). The V end lost 0 bases, the J end lost 1 base, and 10 bases lay between the germline ends.